The rows below give T cell receptor beta chains drawn from one sample of a study of identical twins. From the 5' RACE reads, TCRdb called clonotypes with MiXCR, one entry per CDR3 protein. The table lists hundreds of thousands of distinct CDR3 sequences, approximately 6.1% of them singletons. The sample taken for sequencing was naive T cells sorted from blood. The origin of the receptors is a man between 18 and 29 years old in good health. Both conserved end residues are part of each CDR3. D genes are given only for firm matches. Not every row has a clone size; where given, it reads once, few, many or a size class.

clone_size d_call j_call v_call cdr3_aa cdr3_nt
many - TRBJ2-2 TRBV7-2 CASSLVGGELFF TGTGCCAGCAGCTTAGTTGGCGGGGAGCTGTTTTTT
many - TRBJ1-1 TRBV12-3/TRBV12-4 CASSFHGNTEAFF TGTGCCAGCAGTTTTCACGGGAACACTGAAGCTTTCTTT
few - TRBJ2-1 TRBV3-1 CASSQDWVSYNEQFF TGTGCCAGCAGCCAAGATTGGGTCTCCTACAATGAGCAGTTCTTC
few TRBD2 TRBJ2-3 TRBV20-1 CSARGLAGVPDTQYF TGCAGTGCTAGGGGACTAGCGGGAGTCCCAGATACGCAGTATTTT
few - TRBJ2-7 TRBV7-9 CASSSFRGPTYEQYF TGTGCCAGCAGCTCTTTTAGGGGCCCAACCTACGAGCAGTACTTC
many TRBD1 TRBJ2-3 TRBV29-1 CSASPPGQGFTDTQYF TGCAGCGCGTCACCTCCGGGACAGGGCTTCACAGATACGCAGTATTTT
few - TRBJ1-1 TRBV20-1 CSARALGAAEAFF TGCAGTGCTAGGGCGTTGGGAGCGGCTGAAGCTTTCTTT
few TRBD1 TRBJ2-1 TRBV6-1 CASSGTGDWGVNEQFF TGTGCCAGCAGTGGGACAGGGGACTGGGGAGTAAATGAGCAGTTCTTC
- TRBD2 TRBJ2-1 TRBV12-3/TRBV12-4 CASSRPGLAQEQFF TGTGCCAGCAGTCGACCGGGACTAGCACAGGAGCAGTTCTTC
- - TRBJ2-2 TRBV27 CASSLVTRGTGELFF TGTGCCAGCAGCCTCGTAACCCGCGGGACCGGGGAGCTGTTTTTT
- TRBD1 TRBJ1-5 TRBV6-2/TRBV6-3 CASRLTGVQYANQPQHF TGTGCCAGCAGACTGACAGGGGTTCAGTACGCGAATCAGCCCCAGCATTTT
many TRBD2 TRBJ2-1 TRBV5-6 CASSSSTSLSYNEQFF TGTGCCAGCAGCTCGTCGACTAGCCTCTCCTACAATGAGCAGTTCTTC
many - TRBJ2-4 TRBV12-3/TRBV12-4 CASSLSVAKNIQYF TGTGCCAGCAGTTTATCTGTAGCCAAAAACATTCAGTACTTC
- TRBD1 TRBJ1-5 TRBV6-1 CASSRGTGTVNQPQHF TGTGCCAGCAGTAGAGGGACAGGGACGGTCAATCAGCCCCAGCATTTT
- TRBD1 TRBJ2-7 TRBV7-9 CASRRTGGYEQYF TGTGCCAGCAGGAGGACAGGGGGCTACGAGCAGTACTTC
many - TRBJ2-7 TRBV29-1 CSVVVQGTYEQYF TGCAGCGTTGTGGTCCAGGGGACCTACGAGCAGTACTTC
once - TRBJ2-2 TRBV20-1 CSASYKNTVELFF TGCAGTGCTAGTTATAAGAACACCGTGGAGCTGTTTTTT
- TRBD1 TRBJ2-7 TRBV3-1 CASSQEGQAYEQYF TGTGCCAGCAGCCAAGAGGGACAGGCCTACGAGCAGTACTTC
- TRBD2 TRBJ2-7 TRBV11-2 CASSSPGGGRVTPYEQYF TGTGCCAGCAGCTCCCCTGGGGGCGGGAGGGTGACGCCCTACGAGCAGTACTTC
- TRBD2 TRBJ2-5 TRBV15 CATSRQAGVGETQYF TGTGCCACCAGCAGACAAGCGGGAGTGGGGGAGACCCAGTACTTC
many - TRBJ1-2 TRBV13 CASSLGPANGYTF TGTGCCAGCAGCTTAGGCCCCGCGAATGGCTACACCTTC
many - TRBJ2-5 TRBV7-9 CASRTGTVEETQYF TGTGCCAGCAGGACTGGGACGGTAGAAGAGACCCAGTACTTC
few - TRBJ2-1 TRBV6-4 CASSDVHSSYNEQFF TGTGCCAGCAGTGACGTACACAGCTCCTACAATGAGCAGTTCTTC
few TRBD1 TRBJ2-1 TRBV24-1 CATRDHTGGEQFF TGTGCCACCAGGGACCATACAGGGGGCGAGCAGTTCTTC
few - TRBJ1-4 TRBV2 CASMEGRFTTNEKLFF TGTGCCAGCATGGAGGGCAGGTTCACAACTAATGAAAAACTGTTTTTT
many - TRBJ2-5 TRBV7-9 CASRPTGEGETQYF TGTGCCAGCAGACCCACAGGGGAGGGAGAGACCCAGTACTTC
many - TRBJ2-7 TRBV29-1 CSVREKAYEQYF TGCAGCGTACGCGAGAAAGCCTACGAGCAGTACTTC
many - TRBJ2-5 TRBV20-1 CSARDPRQGIETQYF TGCAGTGCTAGAGATCCGCGGCAGGGGATAGAGACCCAGTACTTC